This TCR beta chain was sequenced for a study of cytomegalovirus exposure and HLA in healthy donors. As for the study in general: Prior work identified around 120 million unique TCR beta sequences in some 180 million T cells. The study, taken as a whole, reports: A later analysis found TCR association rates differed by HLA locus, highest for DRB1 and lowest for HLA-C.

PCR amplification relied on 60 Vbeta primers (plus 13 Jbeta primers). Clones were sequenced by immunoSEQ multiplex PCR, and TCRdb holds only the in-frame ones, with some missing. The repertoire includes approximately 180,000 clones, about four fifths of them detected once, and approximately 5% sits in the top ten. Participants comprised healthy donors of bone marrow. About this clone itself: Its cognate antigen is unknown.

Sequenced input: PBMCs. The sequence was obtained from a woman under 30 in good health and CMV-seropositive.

The chain's CDR3 is CASSSPVKSGGYTF. The CDR3 coding sequence is TGTGCCAGCAGTTCCCCGGTCAAGTCAGGTGGCTACACCTTC. The chain joins TRBV6-5 to TRBJ1-2; D gene ambiguous. CDR3 length: 14 residues. CDR1 and CDR2 (germline): MNHEY, SVGAGI. V was cut by 4 bases and J by 7 bases, with 16 bases left in between.